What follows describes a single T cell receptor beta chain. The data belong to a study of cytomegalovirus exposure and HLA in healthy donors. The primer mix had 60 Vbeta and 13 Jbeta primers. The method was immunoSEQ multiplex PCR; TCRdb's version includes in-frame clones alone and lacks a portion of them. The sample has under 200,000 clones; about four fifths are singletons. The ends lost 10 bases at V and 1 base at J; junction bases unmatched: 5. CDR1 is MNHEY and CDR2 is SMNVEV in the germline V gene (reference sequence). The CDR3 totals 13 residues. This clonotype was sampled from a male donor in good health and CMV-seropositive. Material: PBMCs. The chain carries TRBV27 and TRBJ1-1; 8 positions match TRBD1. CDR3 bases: TGTGCCACCGGGGACAGGCCGAACACTGAAGCTTTCTTT. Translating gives CATGDRPNTEAFF.